This T cell receptor (beta chain) was profiled in a study of blood T cell repertoires in COVID-19. Whole-study context: The study drew acute and convalescent COVID-19 samples from the United States, Italy and Spain. T cells, B-cell-depleted T cells, or PBMCs supplied cDNA or gDNA.

Authors' data handling: Estimates of nucleated cell counts were drawn from the amplification of reference gene primers. The table came from immunoSEQ multiplex PCR; TCRdb's copy has only in-frame clones and leaves some out. V and J calls and clone size are copied from that table; D and trimming were computed from the DNA. The sample consists of 140,000 to 150,000 clones, roughly 90% of them appearing once. With 4 bases clipped from V and 1 base from J, the junction kept 5 bases outside the gene matches. This CDR3 is built from 15 residues. CDR1 and CDR2 (germline): SGHTA, FQGNSA. Material for sequencing was peripheral blood. The receptor comes from a man in his 60s with active or convalescent COVID-19. The rearrangement uses TRBV7-2 and TRBJ1-1; 8 positions match TRBD1. The CDR3 nucleotides read TGTGCCAGCAGCTCCAGGGGGCTGCGGAACACTGAAGCTTTCTTT. As protein: CASSSRGLRNTEAFF.